Below are 19 T cell receptor beta chains sequenced from a single sample in a study of cytomegalovirus exposure and HLA in healthy donors (TCRdb year 2017). To prepare the library, the immunoSEQ multiplex PCR assay was applied. The multiplex PCR relied on a mix of 60 forward primers for TCR Vbeta segments and 13 reverse primers for TCR Jbeta segments. This immuneACCESS table, as held by TCRdb, lists in-frame sequences with V and J called but not all clones. Of the missing ones, under half trace to an unresolved V gene in checked studies; the others have no known cause. This sample is represented by 120,000 to 150,000 clones; roughly 72% of them were singletons. The ten biggest clones cover over 2% of the sample. The specimen sequenced was PBMCs. These receptors all stem from a man aged 40-49 years in good health and CMV-seronegative.

V and J are TRBV20-1 and TRBJ1-1; D remains ambiguous. V lost 7 bases to trimming and J lost 12 bases, with 18 bases between them. Germline values: CDR1 DFQATT, CDR2 SNEGSKA (reference sequence). The CDR3 extends over 11 amino acids. In nucleotides, the CDR3 is TGCAGTGGCAACGTCGCAGGTAGAACTTTCTTT. This codes for CSGNVAGRTFF.

The chain recombines TRBV4-1 with TRBJ2-1; TRBD1 might be the D (6 bases). The CDR3 has 16 residues. The V end was cut by 1 base, the J end by 6 bases, with 16 bases between. The germline V gene has CDR1 MGHRA and CDR2 YSYEKL. The CDR3 nucleotides are TGCGCCAGCAGCCAAGGAGGACAGCGACCGGGCAATGAGCAGTTCTTC. It translates to CASSQGGQRPGNEQFF.

The chain joins TRBV19 to TRBJ1-3; D perhaps matches TRBD1 (5 bases). Germline loops: CDR1 LNHDA, CDR2 SQIVND (reference sequence). V was trimmed by 3 bases and J by 0 bases, leaving 6 bases between them. The CDR3 is 14 amino acids. DNA for the CDR3: TGTGCCAGTAGTATGCAGGGCTCTGGAAACACCATATATTTT. Its translation: CASSMQGSGNTIYF.

V usage is TRBV10-1 and J usage is TRBJ2-7; D not certain. Germline CDR1 is WNHNN and CDR2 is SYGVQD (reference sequence). V was trimmed by 3 bases and J by 2 bases, leaving 8 bases between them. This CDR3 has 13 residues. The CDR3 nucleotides are TGCGCCAGCAGTGACCCCGGTGCCTACGAGCAGTACTTC. It is translated as CASSDPGAYEQYF.

V usage is TRBV28 and J usage is TRBJ1-5; 7 nucleotides line up with TRBD1. The CDR3 runs 13 residues. The germline V gene encodes CDR1 MDHEN and CDR2 SYDVKM. J was trimmed by 7 bases and V by 7 bases; bases with no gene match: 7. CDR3 protein: CASKQTGYQPQHF. In DNA form, the CDR3 reads TGTGCCAGCAAACAGACAGGGTACCAGCCCCAGCATTTT. The full variable domain, rest sourced from reference TRBV28 and TRBJ1-5, is DVKVTQSSRYLVKRTGEKVFLECVQDMDHENMFWYRQDPGLGLRLIYFSYDVKMKEKGDIPEGYSVSREKKERFSLILESASTNQTSMYLCASKQTGYQPQHFGDGTRLSIL.

This clone has a handful of counts. V and J are TRBV5-1 and TRBJ1-1, with TRBD1 matching 8 bases. Germline values: CDR1 SGHRS, CDR2 YFSETQ. This CDR3 is built from 15 residues. V was clipped by 4 bases and J by 0 bases; unmatched bases: 5. CDR3 loop: CASSPWDRMNTEAFF. The DNA for the CDR3 is TGCGCCAGCAGCCCCTGGGACAGGATGAACACTGAAGCTTTCTTT.

The rearrangement links TRBV5-1 to TRBJ1-3, with 8 nucleotides matching TRBD1. The ends lost 4 bases at V and 8 bases at J; junction bases unmatched: 14. This CDR3 region has 16 residues. CDR1 is SGHRS, CDR2 YFSETQ, per germline. The CDR3 loop reads CASSLGTGNIRDTIYF. CDR3 in DNA: TGCGCCAGCAGCCTAGGGACAGGCAATATTCGCGACACCATATATTTT.

The chain employs TRBV7-9 and TRBJ1-5; D possibly corresponds to TRBD1 (5 bases). Trimming shortened V by 5 bases and J by 2 bases, and 13 bases separated the two germline ends. In germline, CDR1 is SEHNR, CDR2 FQNEAQ (reference sequence). The CDR3 spans 15 residues. CDR3 sequence reads: CASSPGGLGNQPQHF. Written as DNA, the CDR3 is TGTGCCAGCAGCCCGGGGGGTCTGGGCAATCAGCCCCAGCATTTT.

The J gene is TRBJ2-3, the V gene TRBV7-2; 8 bases align to TRBD2. The CDR3 is 14 amino acids. The junction had 7 bases not matched to a gene; V was cut back by 10 bases and J by 1 base. CDR1 and CDR2 (germline): SGHTA, FQGNSA. CDR3 coding DNA: TGTGCCACTCCGGGGGGGGCGGGCACAGATACGCAGTATTTT. Translated, it gives CATPGGAGTDTQYF.

The sample holds one count of this clone. V gene TRBV4-3 combines with J gene TRBJ2-1, with TRBD2 matching over 14 bases. V lost 0 bases to trimming and J lost 10 bases; unmatched junction nucleotides: 2. The CDR3 contains 15 residues. From germline, CDR1 is LGHNA and CDR2 YSLEER. Written as DNA, the CDR3 is TGCGCCAGCAGCCAAGATCGGACTAGCGGGAGGGAGCAGTTCTTC. It is translated as CASSQDRTSGREQFF.

This clone was picked up one time. The V call is TRBV19, the J call TRBJ1-2, with TRBD1 matching 9 bases. Germline V gene lookup returns CDR1 LNHDA and CDR2 SQIVND (reference sequence). This CDR3 spans 17 amino acids. V trimming: 6 bases; J trimming: 2 bases; junction bases outside the gene matches: 13. The CDR3 here is CASRPPRGTGFNYGYTF. The CDR3 DNA follows: TGTGCCAGTAGACCACCTCGCGGGACAGGGTTCAACTATGGCTACACCTTC.

The rearrangement joins TRBV9 to TRBJ1-2, with 9 bases aligning to TRBD1. CDR1 and CDR2 from the germline V gene are SGDLS and YYNGEE. V lost 4 bases and J lost 4; bases outside the gene matches: 8. The CDR3 loop spans 15 amino acids. The chain's CDR3 is CASSPFTGGGYGYTF. CDR3 in DNA: TGTGCCAGCAGCCCATTCACAGGGGGCGGCTATGGCTACACCTTC.

The chain employs TRBV28 and TRBJ1-5; perhaps TRBD1 as D (6 bases). Trimming took 2 bases from V and 7 from J, leaving 12 bases between them. This CDR3 contains 14 residues. Germline V CDR1 and CDR2: MDHEN, SYDVKM. The DNA of the CDR3 is TGTGCCAGCAGTTTAACAGGGAGGGAGCAGCCCCAGCATTTT. This sequence encodes CASSLTGREQPQHF. Variable domain in full (rest from reference TRBV28 and TRBJ1-5): DVKVTQSSRYLVKRTGEKVFLECVQDMDHENMFWYRQDPGLGLRLIYFSYDVKMKEKGDIPEGYSVSREKKERFSLILESASTNQTSMYLCASSLTGREQPQHFGDGTRLSIL.

V is TRBV7-2 and J is TRBJ1-2, with 7 bases fitting TRBD1. Trimming took 5 bases from V and 5 from J; bases not matched to a gene: 8. Germline loops: CDR1 SGHTA, CDR2 FQGNSA. This CDR3 is built from 14 residues. In DNA, the CDR3 is TGTGCCAGCAGCCCCGGGACAGTAGCTTATGGCTACACCTTC. Amino acids: CASSPGTVAYGYTF.

The V gene is TRBV9, the J gene TRBJ1-4, with D possibly TRBD1 on 5 matching bases. In germline, CDR1 is SGDLS, CDR2 YYNGEE. The V end was cut by 2 bases, the J end by 8 bases, with 13 bases between. CDR3 size: 14 residues. The CDR3 sequence is CASSVTARGEKLFF. CDR3 in DNA: TGTGCCAGCAGCGTGACAGCACGGGGGGAAAAACTGTTTTTT.

In DNA, the CDR3 is TGTGCCAGCAGCGTATGGCCCCCCAACAGGGTCGGCTACACCTTC. Translating gives CASSVWPPNRVGYTF. The chain recombines TRBV9 with TRBJ1-2; a possible D gene is TRBD1 (6 bases). The germline gives CDR1 SGDLS, CDR2 YYNGEE. V dropped 1 base and J dropped 8 bases, with 18 bases sitting between them. This CDR3 comprises 15 residues.

The rearrangement joins TRBV7-8 to TRBJ2-1, with 11 positions matching TRBD2. J lost 2 bases, V lost 5 bases, and 2 bases had no gene match. The CDR3 is made up of 15 amino acids. Germline loops: CDR1 SGHVS, CDR2 FQNEAQ. The CDR3, as DNA: TGTGCCAGCAGCATGACTAGCGGGACCTACAATGAGCAGTTCTTC. This gives the protein CASSMTSGTYNEQFF.

The genes are TRBV7-9 and TRBJ1-1; TRBD1 might be the D (6 bases). This CDR3 spans 15 amino acids. Germline V gene data show CDR1 as SEHNR and CDR2 as FQNEAQ (reference sequence). V lost 3 bases, J lost 1 base, and 12 bases lay in between. The CDR3 loop is CASSLRGAENTEAFF. The CDR3 DNA reads TGTGCCAGCAGCTTGCGGGGGGCCGAGAACACTGAAGCTTTCTTT.

The genes are TRBV5-6 and TRBJ2-3; possibly TRBD1 for D (5 bases). The CDR3 contains 16 residues. CDR1 and CDR2 (germline): SGHDT, YYEEEE. Trimming pared 2 bases from V and 6 bases from J, leaving 19 bases between. CDR3 sequence: CASSFQGGFLGDTQYF. The CDR3 nucleotides read TGTGCCAGCAGCTTTCAGGGTGGGTTTTTGGGGGATACGCAGTATTTT.